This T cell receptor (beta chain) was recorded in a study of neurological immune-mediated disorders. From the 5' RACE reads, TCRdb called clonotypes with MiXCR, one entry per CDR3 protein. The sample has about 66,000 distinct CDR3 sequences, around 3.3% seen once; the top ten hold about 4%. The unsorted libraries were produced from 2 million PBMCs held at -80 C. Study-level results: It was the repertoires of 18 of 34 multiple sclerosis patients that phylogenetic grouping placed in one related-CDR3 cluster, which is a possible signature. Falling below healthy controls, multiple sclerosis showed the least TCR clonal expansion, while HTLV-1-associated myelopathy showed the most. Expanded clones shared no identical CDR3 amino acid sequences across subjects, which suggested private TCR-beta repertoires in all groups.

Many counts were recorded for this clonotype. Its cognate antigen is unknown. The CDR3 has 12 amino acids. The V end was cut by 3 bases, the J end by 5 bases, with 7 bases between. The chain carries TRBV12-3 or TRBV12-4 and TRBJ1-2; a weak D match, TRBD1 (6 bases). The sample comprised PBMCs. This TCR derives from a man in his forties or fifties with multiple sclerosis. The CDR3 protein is CASSLDSYGYTF. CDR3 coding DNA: TGTGCCAGCAGTTTGGACAGTTATGGCTACACCTTC.